Below are 6 T cell receptor beta chains sequenced from a single sample in a study of blood T cell repertoires in COVID-19. The assay was immunoSEQ multiplex PCR, and TCRdb's table has in-frame clones only and misses some. The data hold around 130,000 clones, with around 81% observed a single time. The sequencing input was peripheral blood. The receptors come from a man aged 35 to 55 with active or convalescent COVID-19.

The chain has TRBV12-3 or TRBV12-4 and TRBJ1-1; no reliable D call. This CDR3 has 13 residues. The V end was cut by 2 bases, the J end by 0 bases, with 4 bases between. In DNA, the CDR3 is TGTGCCAGCAGTTTATATTTGAACACTGAAGCTTTCTTT. Translating it yields CASSLYLNTEAFF.

The chain employs TRBV6-6 and TRBJ2-1; 7 nucleotides match TRBD2. There are 15 residues in the CDR3. Germline assignment: CDR1 MNHNY and CDR2 SVGAGI (reference sequence). Germline trimming cut 6 bases from V and 8 bases from J; bases unmatched to any gene: 13. The CDR3 DNA is TGTGCCAGCAGGGCTAGACGGGACTACGGTGATGAGCAGTTCTTC. This sequence encodes CASRARRDYGDEQFF.

In DNA, the CDR3 is TGTGCCAGCAGCCGCGGGTTTTCCTACGAGCAGTACTTC. Translated: CASSRGFSYEQYF. The chain combines TRBV6-5 with TRBJ2-7, with a tentative D call TRBD2 (5 bases). The CDR3 is 13 residues long. V gave up 6 bases and J gave up 1 base, with 10 bases separating them. Germline V lookup: CDR1 MNHEY, CDR2 SVGAGI.

The rearrangement links TRBV7-2 to TRBJ1-4; 8 bases match TRBD1. Germline V CDR1 and CDR2: SGHTA, FQGNSA. This CDR3 contains 17 residues. The V segment lost 5 bases and the J segment 8 bases; nucleotides outside the gene matches: 16. CDR3 nucleotide sequence: TGTGCCAGCAGCACTCTAATAGGGGACAGGAATAACGAAAAACTGTTTTTT. Protein product: CASSTLIGDRNNEKLFF.

V usage is TRBV6-5 and J usage is TRBJ2-1, with D hard to call. This CDR3 has 11 amino acids. Germline-derived CDR1 and CDR2 are MNHEY and SVGAGI. With 8 bases removed from V and 8 bases from J, the gap between germline ends came to 10 bases. DNA of the CDR3: TGTGCCAGCCGAGATTTATATGAGCAGTTCTTC. Its protein product is CASRDLYEQFF.

This sequence joins TRBV6-2 or TRBV6-3 and TRBJ2-7; TRBD1 agrees at 8 bases. CDR3 size: 12 residues. Looked up from germline, CDR1 is MNHEY and CDR2 is SVGEGT. With 4 bases clipped from V and 9 bases from J, the junction kept 5 bases outside the gene matches. CDR3 DNA sequence: TGTGCCAGCAGTTCTGGACAGGGTGGGCAGTACTTC. Its protein product is CASSSGQGGQYF.